The 6 T cell receptor beta chains listed next were all sequenced from one sample in a study of T cell responses to AZD1222 COVID-19 vaccine (dated by TCRdb to the early 2020s). Receptors were amplified or captured by the immunoSEQ multiplex PCR assay. The table comes from immuneACCESS by way of TCRdb, which keeps in-frame sequences with V and J called. Part of the clones is missing from these tables; in studies checked, under half for an unresolved V gene and the rest for unknown reasons. This sample holds about 100,000 clones; about 88% were observed only once. The ten largest clonotypes hold around 2% of the sample. Explained via the paper, the time point label denotes: baseline before first vaccination. The material sequenced was peripheral blood, taken on day 0 of AZD1222 vaccination. These receptors originate from an adult in good health.

The chain links TRBV7-2 to TRBJ1-5; a weak D match, TRBD1 (6 bases). CDR1 is SGHTA and CDR2 is FQGNSA in the germline V gene. V was clipped by 5 bases and J by 1 base, with 15 bases between them. CDR3 length: 16 amino acids. As DNA, the CDR3 is TGTGCCAGCAGCCCGAACAGGGCCGCCAGCAATCAGCCCCAGCATTTT. This sequence encodes CASSPNRAASNQPQHF.

This clone was observed a few times. The rearrangement joins TRBV4-2 to TRBJ2-7; no definite D call. The length of the CDR3 is 16 residues. Germline V gives CDR1 LGHNA, CDR2 YNFKEQ. The V gene lost 0 bases and the J gene lost 0 bases, with 12 bases spanning the gap. CDR3 sequence: CASSQDDTLPSYEQYF. Here the CDR3 DNA reads TGTGCCAGCAGCCAAGATGACACCCTTCCCTCCTACGAGCAGTACTTC.

This clone occurred once. CDR3 nucleotides: TGTGCCAGCAGCTCAACCTACGAGCAGTACTTC. Protein sequence: CASSSTYEQYF. The chain joins TRBV7-9 to TRBJ2-7; D gene unclear. Trimming removed 4 bases from V and 2 bases from J, with 3 bases in between. CDR3 length: 11 residues. The germline CDR1 and CDR2 sequences are SEHNR and FQNEAQ (reference sequence).

V gene TRBV3-1 (or the pseudogene TRBV3-2) combines with J gene TRBJ1-5; D is unclear. The germline V and J ends were trimmed by 6 bases and 0 bases, with 9 bases remaining between them. Germline values: CDR1 LGHDT, CDR2 YNNKEL (reference sequence). This CDR3 contains 14 residues. CDR3 in DNA: TGTGCCAGCAGTATCGAGGTTAGCAATCAGCCCCAGCATTTT. It is translated as CASSIEVSNQPQHF.

The rearrangement links TRBV7-3 to TRBJ2-6, with 13 nucleotides matching TRBD2. The CDR3 is 19 amino acids. The V segment lost 5 bases and the J segment 0 bases; nucleotides outside the gene matches: 7. Germline values: CDR1 SGHTA, CDR2 FQGTGA. The CDR3 protein is CASSKLAGGPGSGANVLTF. The CDR3 DNA sequence: TGTGCCAGCAGCAAACTAGCGGGAGGGCCGGGCTCTGGGGCCAACGTCCTGACTTTC.

The V gene is TRBV3-1 (or the pseudogene TRBV3-2), the J gene TRBJ1-3, with D maybe TRBD1 (5 bases). This CDR3 comprises 14 residues. V lost 1 base and J 3 bases, leaving 7 bases between the germline ends. Germline V gene lookup returns CDR1 LGHDT and CDR2 YNNKEL (reference sequence). CDR3 nucleotide sequence: TGTGCCAGCAGCCAAGGGGACGTTGGAAACACCATATATTTT. It yields the protein CASSQGDVGNTIYF.